This T cell receptor beta chain was found in a study of early stage breast cancer tumors. As for the study in general: Around 10-fold was the mean read coverage per sample.

TCRdb keeps only in-frame clones here, not all; method: immunoSEQ multiplex PCR. The data hold a few thousand clones, with over 65% observed a single time. Comment on this clone: Its specificity is not known.

The V gene end was trimmed by 6 bases and the J gene end by 7 bases; junction bases not matched to a gene: 9. The CDR3 is made up of 14 amino acids. Germline values: CDR1 MNHEY, CDR2 SMNVEV (reference sequence). Study-level findings and limits: Tumors had approximately 2.5-fold higher T cell density and higher clonality than adjacent normal breast tissue.

The gene calls are TRBV27 and TRBJ1-2; 9 nucleotides agree with TRBD1. The origin of this receptor is a person aged 65 to 85 with breast cancer. Material for sequencing was normal breast tissue next to the tumor. The CDR3 DNA reads TGTGCCAGCAGCCAGATGGGGACAGGGACTGGCTACACCTTC. Translated, it gives CASSQMGTGTGYTF.